Following are 22 T cell receptor beta chains from one sample sequenced in a study of blood T cell repertoires in COVID-19. Here immunoSEQ multiplex PCR was the method, and the copy in TCRdb shows in-frame clones only, minus some. The table lists under 100,000 clones, 75% to 90% of them singletons. The sequenced sample consisted of peripheral blood. The origin of the receptors is a man between 60 and 75 years old with COVID-19, enrolled during active disease.

This clone was detected once. This rearrangement joins TRBV18 to TRBJ2-5; perhaps TRBD1 as D (5 bases). Germline assignment: CDR1 KGHSH and CDR2 LQKENI. The CDR3 runs to 16 residues. V lost 1 base and J lost 1, with 13 bases in between. For the CDR3, the DNA is TGTGCCAGCTCACCACGGCTCGGACAATCCCAAGAGACCCAGTACTTC. This encodes CASSPRLGQSQETQYF.

The genes are TRBV5-4 and TRBJ1-1; D gene ambiguous. This CDR3 comprises 14 residues. In germline, CDR1 is SGHNT, CDR2 YYREEE (reference sequence). V was trimmed by 0 bases and J by 4 bases, leaving 10 bases between them. The chain's CDR3 is CASSLGGVGTEAFF. The CDR3 coding sequence is TGTGCCAGCAGCTTGGGCGGGGTCGGCACTGAAGCTTTCTTT.

The chain employs TRBV6-5 and TRBJ1-2; TRBD1 matches at 12 bases. The CDR3 has 15 amino acids. Germline V lookup: CDR1 MNHEY, CDR2 SVGAGI. J was trimmed by 5 bases and V by 5 bases; bases with no gene match: 6. The CDR3 here is CASSPRDRGRYGYTF. CDR3 in DNA: TGTGCCAGCAGTCCCCGGGACAGGGGGCGGTATGGCTACACCTTC.

The chain uses TRBV18 and TRBJ2-1; maybe TRBD1 (6 bases). The V gene lost 8 bases and the J gene lost 2 bases, with 16 bases spanning the gap. The CDR3 covers 15 residues. Germline assignment: CDR1 KGHSH and CDR2 LQKENI. The CDR3 loop is CASNRGTRAYNEQFF. CDR3 sequence (DNA): TGTGCCAGCAATAGGGGGACGAGAGCCTACAATGAGCAGTTCTTC.

This chain joins TRBV3-1 (or the pseudogene TRBV3-2) and TRBJ2-1; a weak D match, TRBD1 (5 bases). The CDR3 spans 16 residues. V was pared by 2 bases and J by 7 bases, with 18 bases between. Germline CDR1 reads LGHDT; CDR2 reads YNNKEL (reference sequence). The CDR3 bases are TGTGCCAGCAGCCAAAACTCCAGGGCGCTTGGGAATGAGCAGTTCTTC. This gives the protein CASSQNSRALGNEQFF.

The genes are TRBV4-1 and TRBJ2-5; 9 bases line up with TRBD2. Germline CDR1 reads MGHRA; CDR2 reads YSYEKL. The J segment lost 0 bases and the V segment lost 2 bases, leaving 13 bases of the junction unmatched. CDR3 size: 19 residues. CDR3 nucleotides: TGCGCCAGCAGCCAAAGGGGACAGTCGACTAGCGGTTACCAAGAGACCCAGTACTTC. Encoded protein: CASSQRGQSTSGYQETQYF.

This clone occurred once. In nucleotides, the CDR3 is TGTGCCACCAGCAAACGATCGGGGGGACTAGCCAAAAACATTCAGTACTTC. Encoded protein: CATSKRSGGLAKNIQYF. V is TRBV15 and J is TRBJ2-4; TRBD2 matches at 7 bases. The CDR3 has 17 residues. Per germline, CDR1 LNHNV and CDR2 YYDKDF (reference sequence). After removal of 4 bases from V and 0 bases from J, the junction contained 9 bases not matched to a gene.

This chain joins TRBV7-2 and TRBJ2-1; possible D gene TRBD2, 6 bases. Germline CDR1 and CDR2: SGHTA and FQGNSA. V shed 3 bases and J shed 14 bases, with 11 bases lying between them. The CDR3 has 11 amino acids. CDR3 loop: CASSLEGNKFF. CDR3 nucleotides: TGTGCCAGCAGCTTGGAGGGAAACAAGTTCTTC.

The genes are TRBV29-1 and TRBJ1-1; the D is unclear. The V gene's germline CDR1 is SQVTM and CDR2 ANQGSEA. V gave up 2 bases and J gave up 1 base, with 8 bases separating them. The CDR3 extends over 13 amino acids. CDR3 loop: CSVERHENTEAFF. In DNA form, the CDR3 reads TGCAGCGTTGAAAGACACGAGAACACTGAAGCTTTCTTT.

The count of this clone is one. J is TRBJ1-5 and V is TRBV7-2, with D possibly being TRBD1 (5 bases). The CDR3 has 15 amino acids. Germline CDR1 reads SGHTA; CDR2 reads FQGNSA. The V end lost 3 bases, the J end lost 2 bases, and 11 bases lay between the germline ends. The CDR3 coding sequence is TGTGCCAGCAGCTTCAGGGTTTCTGGCAATCAGCCCCAGCATTTT. It translates to CASSFRVSGNQPQHF.

The gene calls are TRBV7-9 and TRBJ1-5; D gene unclear. Trimming pared 2 bases from V and 6 bases from J, leaving 8 bases between. The CDR3 has 13 residues. Germline-derived CDR1 and CDR2 are SEHNR and FQNEAQ (reference sequence). CDR3 region: CASSLQVGQPQHF. In nucleotides, the CDR3 is TGTGCCAGCAGCTTACAGGTCGGTCAGCCCCAGCATTTT.

This sequence joins TRBV12-3 or TRBV12-4 and TRBJ1-1, with D tentatively TRBD1 (5 bases). V was shortened by 7 bases and J by 6 bases, with 12 bases between the two germline ends. The CDR3 is 12 residues long. The CDR3 bases are TGTGCCAGCAACCAGGGTTACGCTGAAGCTTTCTTT. Its translation is CASNQGYAEAFF.

V gene TRBV28 combines with J gene TRBJ1-4, with D unresolved. The CDR3 contains 15 residues. The germline V gene has CDR1 MDHEN and CDR2 SYDVKM. Trimming removed 4 bases from V and 0 bases from J, with 9 bases in between. CDR3 sequence reads: CASSSTPTTNEKLFF. In DNA, the CDR3 is TGTGCCAGCAGTTCGACACCCACAACTAATGAAAAACTGTTTTTT.

This sequence joins TRBV24-1 and TRBJ2-1, with 11 nucleotides matching TRBD1. This CDR3 spans 16 amino acids. Germline values: CDR1 KGHDR, CDR2 SFDVKD. J was trimmed by 5 bases and V by 4 bases; bases with no gene match: 6. The CDR3 DNA reads as TGTGCCACCAGTGAACGGACAGGGGGCGTAAACAATGAGCAGTTCTTC. This gives the protein CATSERTGGVNNEQFF.

This clone was picked up one time. The CDR3 spells CASKERDLFDEQFF. In DNA, the CDR3 is TGTGCCAGCAAGGAGAGGGATCTCTTCGATGAGCAGTTCTTC. The chain is built from TRBV2 and TRBJ2-1; a possible D gene is TRBD2 (5 bases). Trimming shortened V by 7 bases and J by 8 bases, and 18 bases separated the two germline ends. This CDR3 contains 14 residues. The germline V gene has CDR1 SNHLY and CDR2 FYNNEI.

V is TRBV19 and J is TRBJ2-7; TRBD1 matches 10 bases. Germline CDR1 LNHDA, CDR2 SQIVND (reference sequence). There are 15 residues in the CDR3. V was clipped by 4 bases and J by 3 bases; unmatched bases: 6. The CDR3 spells CASSTPGQGNYEQYF. The CDR3 bases are TGTGCCAGTAGTACGCCGGGACAGGGGAACTACGAGCAGTACTTC.

The V call is TRBV19, the J call TRBJ2-1; 11 positions match TRBD2. Germline CDR1 reads LNHDA; CDR2 reads SQIVND (reference sequence). The CDR3 extends over 15 amino acids. With V trimmed by 6 bases and J by 9 bases, 10 bases remained unmatched. CDR3 bases: TGTGCCAGTAGATTAGCGGGAGGGGGGCACAGTGAGCAGTTCTTC. The encoded protein is CASRLAGGGHSEQFF.

The chain links TRBV24-1 to TRBJ2-1; D possibly corresponds to TRBD1 (5 bases). The CDR3 totals 16 residues. The V end lost 2 bases, the J end lost 4 bases, and 14 bases lay between the germline ends. Germline CDR1 is KGHDR and CDR2 is SFDVKD. The CDR3, as DNA: TGTGCCACCAGTGATTCCCAGACAGAAGTATACAATGAGCAGTTCTTC. This encodes CATSDSQTEVYNEQFF.

The rearrangement uses TRBV19 and TRBJ1-1; D possibly corresponds to TRBD1 (5 bases). The CDR3 has 14 amino acids. Between the trimmed V and J ends, which lost 4 bases and 1 base, there was a span of 10 bases. CDR1 and CDR2 from the germline V gene are LNHDA and SQIVND (reference sequence). Here the CDR3 reads CASSTAGPNTEAFF. CDR3 sequence (DNA): TGTGCCAGTAGTACGGCAGGGCCGAACACTGAAGCTTTCTTT. Full variable domain (missing parts from reference TRBV19 and TRBJ1-1): DGGITQSPKYLFRKEGQNVTLSCEQNLNHDAMYWYRQDPGQGLRLIYYSQIVNDFQKGDIAEGYSVSREKKESFPLTVTSAQKNPTAFYLCASSTAGPNTEAFFGQGTRLTVV.

The V and J genes are TRBV7-3 and TRBJ2-2; 9 positions agree with TRBD1. Germline V lookup: CDR1 SGHTA, CDR2 FQGTGA. The V and J ends lost 4 bases and 6 bases, in that order; junction bases with no gene match: 6. The CDR3 contains 15 residues. The CDR3 bases are TGTGCCAGCAGCTCCGCGGACAGGGGTGCCGGGGAGCTGTTTTTT. Translated: CASSSADRGAGELFF.

The rearrangement uses TRBV3-1 (or the pseudogene TRBV3-2) and TRBJ2-2; D gene ambiguous. The CDR3 is 14 residues long. With 2 bases removed from V and 3 bases from J, the gap between germline ends came to 7 bases. Germline V gives CDR1 LGHDT, CDR2 YNNKEL (reference sequence). CDR3 in DNA: TGTGCCAGCAGCCAACGGTTTTACACCGGGGAGCTGTTTTTT. Amino acids: CASSQRFYTGELFF.

CDR3 bases: TGTGCCAGTACCCCATACACTAGCGGGAGTCTAGATACGCAGTATTTT. Its translation: CASTPYTSGSLDTQYF. The J gene is TRBJ2-3, the V gene TRBV19, with 11 positions matching TRBD2. Germline V gene sequence: CDR1 LNHDA, CDR2 SQIVND (reference sequence). CDR3 size: 16 residues. V shed 7 bases and J 5 bases; nucleotides not matched to a gene: 11.